A single sample gave rise to the 32 T cell receptor beta chains below, sequenced in a study of blood T cell repertoires in COVID-19 (TCRdb year 2020). Receptor libraries were prepared by the immunoSEQ multiplex PCR assay. What TCRdb holds here is the immuneACCESS table cut down to in-frame rearrangements. Part of the clones is not present; checked against another copy, under half of the missing clones reflect an unresolved V gene, and the others are unexplained. The sample includes 250,000 to 300,000 clones, with about nine tenths observed a single time. The ten largest clones add up to roughly 2% of the sample. Sequenced material: peripheral blood. The receptors shown here come from a woman aged 50 to 60 who had recovered from COVID-19.

The chain joins TRBV27 to TRBJ1-2, with D maybe TRBD1 (6 bases). Trimming took off 6 bases at V and 2 bases at J, with 16 bases between the two ends. Germline assignment: CDR1 MNHEY and CDR2 SMNVEV (reference sequence). The CDR3 has 15 amino acids. The CDR3 loop reads CASRERGHQNYGYTF. The CDR3 coding sequence is TGTGCCAGCAGGGAGAGGGGACACCAAAACTATGGCTACACCTTC.

This clone was found once. The V and J genes are TRBV9 and TRBJ2-1, with TRBD1 matching 9 bases. Germline assignment: CDR1 SGDLS and CDR2 YYNGEE. V lost 4 bases and J lost 7; bases outside the gene matches: 9. The CDR3 sequence is 15 residues long. The CDR3 nucleotides are TGTGCCAGCAGCCCCCTGGGACAGGGTTTGAATGAGCAGTTCTTC. This sequence encodes CASSPLGQGLNEQFF.

The V and J genes are TRBV21-1 and TRBJ2-7; the table's D call, TRBD1, has no DNA check behind it. TRBV21-1 is a pseudogene segment. The CDR3 has 15 amino acids. CDR3 sequence (DNA): TGTGCCAGCAGCACACAACAGGGGAATTCCTACGAGCAGTACTTC. It yields the protein CASSTQQGNSYEQYF.

The CDR3 DNA reads TGTGCCAGCAGGTGGAGGGACAGGGGAAACTATGGCTACACCTTC. Its protein is CASRWRDRGNYGYTF. The chain combines TRBV6-5 with TRBJ1-2; TRBD1 matches at 10 bases. J was trimmed by 2 bases and V by 6 bases; bases with no gene match: 6. Germline loops: CDR1 MNHEY, CDR2 SVGAGI. The CDR3 runs to 15 residues.

The CDR3 DNA is TGTGCCTGGAGTCCCGGGACACAAAACAATGAGCAGTTCTTC. This sequence encodes CAWSPGTQNNEQFF. The chain carries TRBV30 and TRBJ2-1, with D possibly matching TRBD1 (6 bases). The V gene's germline CDR1 is GTSNPN and CDR2 SVGIG (reference sequence). V was cut by 2 bases and J by 5 bases, with 13 bases left in between. The CDR3 contains 14 residues. The whole variable domain, filled in from reference TRBV30 and TRBJ2-1, reads SQTIHQWPATLVQPVGSPLSLECTVEGTSNPNLYWYRQAAGRGLQLLFYSVGIGQISSEVPQNLSASRPQDRQFILSSKKLLLSDSGFYLCAWSPGTQNNEQFFGPGTRLTVL.

This sequence joins TRBV28 and TRBJ1-2; 9 positions agree with TRBD1. V lost 5 bases, J lost 3 bases, and 10 bases stayed unmatched. This CDR3 is 16 amino acids long. Germline V gene sequence: CDR1 MDHEN, CDR2 SYDVKM. The CDR3 DNA reads TGTGCCAGCAGTCCCCCCGGACAGGGGTCCCACTATGGCTACACCTTC. Protein sequence: CASSPPGQGSHYGYTF.

J is TRBJ1-2 and V is TRBV27, with D uncertain. This CDR3 is built from 15 residues. The germline gives CDR1 MNHEY, CDR2 SMNVEV (reference sequence). Trimming removed 6 bases at V and 5 bases at J, with 19 bases between. CDR3 loop: CASSPFGSFGYGYTF. As DNA, the CDR3 is TGTGCCAGCAGCCCCTTTGGGTCTTTCGGGTATGGCTACACCTTC.

The chain employs TRBV27 and TRBJ2-7; possible D gene TRBD1, 5 bases. The V gene's germline CDR1 is MNHEY and CDR2 SMNVEV (reference sequence). The CDR3 covers 14 residues. V dropped 8 bases and J dropped 4 bases, with 18 bases sitting between them. CDR3 nucleotide sequence: TGTGCCAGCCGCCCCTGGGGCGCGGAATACGAGCAGTACTTC. It yields the protein CASRPWGAEYEQYF.

The chain combines TRBV7-9 with TRBJ2-5; D gene ambiguous. The CDR3 has 11 residues. V lost 5 bases, J lost 4 bases, and 5 bases lay in between. Germline V gene data show CDR1 as SEHNR and CDR2 as FQNEAQ (reference sequence). DNA of the CDR3: TGTGCCAGCAGCCCGAGAGAGACCCAGTACTTC. Residues: CASSPRETQYF.

The chain is built from TRBV2 and TRBJ1-5; 8 nucleotides align to TRBD1. The junction had 8 bases not matched to a gene; V was cut back by 6 bases and J by 7 bases. Germline loops: CDR1 SNHLY, CDR2 FYNNEI. The CDR3 contains 14 residues. The CDR3, as DNA: TGTGCCAGCAGCCCGGACAGGGACGGACAGCCCCAGCATTTT. Translated, it gives CASSPDRDGQPQHF.

The J gene is TRBJ1-6, the V gene TRBV27, with 12 positions matching TRBD1. V gave up 6 bases and J gave up 8 bases; unmatched junction bases: 5. CDR1 is MNHEY, CDR2 SMNVEV, per germline (reference sequence). CDR3 length equals 15 residues. The CDR3 reads CASRLGQGAYSPLHF. The CDR3 DNA is TGTGCCAGCAGGCTGGGACAGGGGGCGTATTCACCCCTCCACTTT.

V usage is TRBV6-6 and J usage is TRBJ1-3; maybe TRBD1 (6 bases). V was pared by 5 bases and J by 0 bases, with 17 bases between. The CDR3 sequence is 17 residues long. CDR1 and CDR2 (germline): MNHNY, SVGAGI (reference sequence). CDR3 DNA sequence: TGTGCCAGCAGTCCGGGAGGGGCAGGGGTCTCTGGAAACACCATATATTTT. Translated, it gives CASSPGGAGVSGNTIYF.

The chain couples TRBV5-4 to TRBJ1-5, with 9 bases aligning to TRBD1. Trimming removed 4 bases from V and 3 bases from J; junction bases left unmatched: 5. The CDR3 is made up of 15 amino acids. CDR1 is SGHNT and CDR2 is YYREEE in the germline V gene (reference sequence). The CDR3 protein is CASSPGQGFNQPQHF. In nucleotides, the CDR3 is TGTGCCAGCAGCCCCGGACAGGGGTTCAATCAGCCCCAGCATTTT.

V gene TRBV19 combines with J gene TRBJ1-2; D call uncertain. The CDR3 covers 12 residues. Per the germline V gene, CDR1 is LNHDA and CDR2 is SQIVND (reference sequence). Trimming pared 1 base from V and 7 bases from J, leaving 7 bases between. The CDR3 reads CASSIGVVGYTF. DNA of the CDR3: TGTGCCAGTAGTATAGGAGTAGTTGGCTACACCTTC.

The V call is TRBV6-5, the J call TRBJ1-1, with 8 bases aligning to TRBD1. The CDR3 extends over 14 amino acids. CDR1 and CDR2 from the germline V gene are MNHEY and SVGAGI. With V trimmed by 6 bases and J by 5 bases, 8 bases remained unmatched. The CDR3 coding sequence is TGTGCCAGCAGCCTCACAGGGGGGAGGACTGAAGCTTTCTTT. Its protein is CASSLTGGRTEAFF.

The chain employs TRBV4-1 and TRBJ2-5; 9 bases agree with TRBD2. The CDR3 extends over 17 amino acids. Unmatched junction bases numbered 8, after V lost 0 bases and J lost 3 bases. Per the germline V gene, CDR1 is MGHRA and CDR2 is YSYEKL. CDR3 residues: CASSQDLMAGGEETQYF. Written as DNA, the CDR3 is TGCGCCAGCAGCCAAGATTTAATGGCGGGGGGGGAAGAGACCCAGTACTTC.

This clone was seen repeatedly, ten times or more. The V gene is TRBV6-5, the J gene TRBJ2-7; 7 bases fit TRBD1. The CDR3 loop spans 14 amino acids. After removal of 9 bases from V and 4 bases from J, the junction contained 12 bases not matched to a gene. Germline V gene data show CDR1 as MNHEY and CDR2 as SVGAGI. CDR3 sequence: CASKQGFRSYEQYF. In DNA form, the CDR3 reads TGTGCCAGTAAACAGGGGTTTAGGTCTTACGAGCAGTACTTC.

This clone was detected only once. The chain employs TRBV5-6 and TRBJ1-2, with 7 bases lining up with TRBD1. Losses at the gene ends were 2 bases for V and 13 bases for J; bases not matched to a gene: 5. The CDR3 sequence is 11 residues long. Per germline, CDR1 SGHDT and CDR2 YYEEEE. The CDR3: CASSLTDRPTF. CDR3 nucleotide sequence: TGTGCCAGCAGCTTAACGGACAGGCCCACCTTC.

In this sample, this clone turned up a few times. This rearrangement joins TRBV7-8 to TRBJ1-2; TRBD1 might be the D (5 bases). Germline-derived CDR1 and CDR2 are SGHVS and FQNEAQ. The CDR3 has 17 amino acids. Trimming cost V 5 bases and J 2 bases, with 21 bases left between them. The CDR3 loop reads CASSLSQGGERNYGYTF. The CDR3 region has the DNA TGTGCCAGCAGCCTCTCCCAGGGAGGGGAAAGAAACTATGGCTACACCTTC.

The table lists this clone with a count of one. V usage is TRBV4-3 and J usage is TRBJ2-1, with D hard to call. The CDR3 has 14 amino acids. Per the germline V gene, CDR1 is LGHNA and CDR2 is YSLEER. V was cut by 0 bases and J by 5 bases, with 8 bases left in between. The CDR3 is CASSQDPSNNEQFF. In DNA, the CDR3 is TGCGCCAGCAGCCAAGATCCTAGTAACAATGAGCAGTTCTTC.

The chain links TRBV7-2 to TRBJ2-7; 9 positions agree with TRBD1. Germline trimming cut 5 bases from V and 1 base from J; bases unmatched to any gene: 3. The CDR3 contains 14 residues. Per germline, CDR1 SGHTA and CDR2 FQGNSA. The CDR3 sequence is CASSLDRGSYEQYF. In DNA, the CDR3 is TGTGCCAGCAGCCTGGACAGGGGATCCTACGAGCAGTACTTC.

This chain links TRBV19 with TRBJ2-7; a weak D match, TRBD1 (6 bases). Looked up from germline, CDR1 is LNHDA and CDR2 is SQIVND (reference sequence). This CDR3 region has 13 residues. Trimming shortened V by 2 bases and J by 3 bases, and 8 bases separated the two germline ends. CDR3: CASSIIGGYEQYF. DNA of the CDR3: TGTGCCAGTAGTATAATAGGGGGCTACGAGCAGTACTTC.

This chain uses TRBV6-2 or TRBV6-3 with TRBJ2-7; 8 bases agree with TRBD2. V trimming: 1 base; J trimming: 6 bases; junction bases outside the gene matches: 5. The CDR3 totals 14 residues. Germline CDR1 MNHEY, CDR2 SVGEGT. CDR3: CASSYLAGSTEQYF. As DNA, the CDR3 is TGTGCCAGCAGTTACTTAGCGGGGAGTACCGAGCAGTACTTC.

Comments on this clone: Its ends do not fully match the called genes, so a read error is possible. The chain recombines TRBV18 with TRBJ1-2, with 11 bases that match TRBD1. The CDR3 runs to 20 residues. Germline loops: CDR1 KGHSH, CDR2 LQKENI. CDR3 sequence (DNA): TGTGCCAGCTCGCCACGACTCGGGACAGGGGGACTCCCCCCCCGCTATGGCTACACCTTC. As protein: CASSPRLGTGGLPPRYGYTF. Full variable domain (remainder filled in from reference TRBV18 and TRBJ1-2): NAGVMQNPRHLVRRRGQEARLRCSPMKGHSHVYWYRQLPEEGLKFMVYLQKENIIDESGMPKERFSAEFPKEGPSILRIQQVVRGDSAAYFCASSPRLGTGGLPPRYGYTFGSGTRLTVV.

V and J are TRBV5-6 and TRBJ1-2; TRBD1 might be the D (5 bases). The CDR3 is 14 residues long. V lost 4 bases and J lost 7, with 17 bases in between. Germline V gives CDR1 SGHDT, CDR2 YYEEEE. The CDR3 sequence: CASSPGVFSAGYTF. Written as DNA, the CDR3 is TGTGCCAGCAGCCCGGGGGTCTTTTCGGCTGGCTACACCTTC.

Only one count was recorded for this clone. The rearrangement joins TRBV10-3 to TRBJ2-7, with 8 bases aligning to TRBD2. The V segment lost 11 bases and the J segment 0 bases; nucleotides outside the gene matches: 3. CDR1 is ENHRY, CDR2 SYGVKD, per germline. The CDR3 extends over 12 amino acids. The CDR3 DNA follows: TGTGCCGCCAGCGGGGGCTCCTACGAGCAGTACTTC. As protein: CAASGGSYEQYF.

This sequence joins TRBV7-2 and TRBJ2-7; D not certain. The germline CDR1 and CDR2 sequences are SGHTA and FQGNSA. The CDR3 has 15 residues. V lost 4 bases to trimming and J lost 6 bases, with 19 bases between them. Written as DNA, the CDR3 is TGTGCCAGCAGCTCCAACCCTGTGTCAGGCTCCGAGCAGTACTTC. This sequence encodes CASSSNPVSGSEQYF.

Here the CDR3 reads CASSPQGFTEAFF. DNA of the CDR3: TGTGCCAGCAGTCCTCAGGGGTTCACTGAAGCTTTCTTT. V is TRBV6-5 and J is TRBJ1-1; D is perhaps TRBD1 (6 bases). The V and J ends lost 5 bases and 4 bases respectively, with 11 bases between them. The CDR3 has 13 amino acids. Germline assignment: CDR1 MNHEY and CDR2 SVGAGI.

The chain combines TRBV10-1 with TRBJ1-1, with D perhaps matching TRBD1 (5 bases). Germline-derived CDR1 and CDR2 are WNHNN and SYGVQD (reference sequence). Trimming removed 1 base at V and 5 bases at J, with 26 bases between. This CDR3 is built from 19 residues. The CDR3 nucleotides read TGCGCCAGCAGTGAGTTCTGGACGAGAGGACTAAGGGGCGAAACTGAAGCTTTCTTT. Encoded protein: CASSEFWTRGLRGETEAFF.

This chain links TRBV15 with TRBJ1-2; 9 positions agree with TRBD1. The germline gives CDR1 LNHNV, CDR2 YYDKDF (reference sequence). Trimming took 3 bases from V and 3 from J; bases not matched to a gene: 11. The CDR3 runs to 17 residues. CDR3 protein: CATSSGQGRVADYGYTF. The CDR3 DNA sequence: TGTGCCACCAGCAGTGGACAGGGGCGGGTCGCCGACTATGGCTACACCTTC.

The chain recombines TRBV11-2 with TRBJ1-2; no firm D call. V dropped 5 bases and J dropped 4 bases, with 11 bases sitting between them. The CDR3 runs 13 residues. The germline V gene encodes CDR1 SGHAT and CDR2 FQNNGV. CDR3 residues: CASSISVSYGYTF. CDR3 bases: TGTGCCAGCAGCATCAGTGTAAGCTATGGCTACACCTTC. The whole variable domain, filled in from reference TRBV11-2 and TRBJ1-2, reads EAGVAQSPRYKIIEKRQSVAFWCNPISGHATLYWYQQILGQGPKLLIQFQNNGVVDDSQLPKDRFSAERLKGVDSTLKIQPAKLEDSAVYLCASSISVSYGYTFGSGTRLTVV.

This chain uses TRBV5-1 with TRBJ2-7, with 8 bases matching TRBD1. The V gene end was trimmed by 1 base and the J gene end by 4 bases; junction bases not matched to a gene: 1. The CDR3 length is 13 residues. The germline gives CDR1 SGHRS, CDR2 YFSETQ. Here the CDR3 reads CASSLRQGYEQYF. DNA of the CDR3: TGCGCCAGCAGCTTGAGACAGGGGTACGAGCAGTACTTC.